The 17 T cell receptor beta chains in this list originate from one sample, sequenced in a study of type 1 regulatory T cells. No antigen has been identified for these receptors. TCRdb itself ran the reads through MiXCR, one entry per CDR3 protein. The sample has 25,000 or so distinct CDR3 sequences; just under 75% are singletons. Sequences were obtained from cultured T cells, either the whole culture or a sorted T cell fraction (not recorded which). Subset described: Tr1-enriched cell product generated in vitro against host alloantigens. The receptors derive from a human donor in good health.

The rearrangement uses TRBV19 and TRBJ2-2; D is uncertain. Trimming left V 8 bases short and J 4 bases short, with 17 bases between. Germline V gene data show CDR1 as LNHDA and CDR2 as SQIVND (reference sequence). The CDR3 has 15 amino acids. This CDR3 reads CASHPPLESTGELFF. The CDR3 bases are TGTGCCAGTCACCCCCCCCTGGAATCCACCGGGGAGCTGTTTTTT. The full variable domain, with the rest looked up from reference TRBV19 and TRBJ2-2, is DGGITQSPKYLFRKEGQNVTLSCEQNLNHDAMYWYRQDPGQGLRLIYYSQIVNDFQKGDIAEGYSVSREKKESFPLTVTSAQKNPTAFYLCASHPPLESTGELFFGEGSRLTVL.

This clonotype was seen a few times. V is TRBV12-3 or TRBV12-4 and J is TRBJ2-6, with 7 bases identical to TRBD1. With V trimmed by 4 bases and J by 1 base, 7 bases remained unmatched. The CDR3 runs to 17 residues. The CDR3: CASSSGTVLSGANVLTF. In DNA form, the CDR3 reads TGTGCCAGCAGTTCCGGGACAGTGTTGTCTGGGGCCAACGTCCTGACTTTC.

This clonotype has a single count. This chain links TRBV3-1 with TRBJ2-3; 8 positions agree with TRBD1. Unmatched junction bases numbered 8, after V lost 0 bases and J lost 6 bases. Per the germline V gene, CDR1 is LGHDT and CDR2 is YNNKEL (reference sequence). The CDR3 is 16 amino acids. The CDR3 DNA follows: TGTGCCAGCAGCCAAGATCCCGGACAGGGTTTGGATACGCAGTATTTT. This sequence encodes CASSQDPGQGLDTQYF.

This chain links TRBV15 with TRBJ1-6; 9 bases are shared with TRBD1. Germline lookup yields CDR1 LNHNV and CDR2 YYDKDF (reference sequence). V dropped 2 bases and J dropped 12; count of bases not matched to a gene: 5. The CDR3 totals 14 residues. CDR3 in DNA: TGTGCCACCAGCAGATACAGGGGGCGGTTACCCCTCCACTTT. Translation: CATSRYRGRLPLHF.

Here the CDR3 DNA reads TGTGCCAGCAGTGTTCGTGGACAGCGGCCAGAGCAGTACTTC. This codes for CASSVRGQRPEQYF. V is TRBV2 and J is TRBJ2-7, with a weak D call TRBD1 (6 bases). The CDR3 totals 14 residues. Germline V CDR1 and CDR2: SNHLY, FYNNEI. Deletions cut 4 bases from V and 7 bases from J, with 17 bases between.

There are a few counts of this clonotype. The chain joins TRBV7-9 to TRBJ1-2, with D perhaps TRBD1 (5 bases). V shed 3 bases and J shed 2 bases, with 16 bases lying between them. In germline, CDR1 is SEHNR, CDR2 FQNEAQ (reference sequence). The CDR3 has 16 amino acids. The CDR3 DNA sequence: TGTGCCAGCAGCTTGGGCAGGGCCCTAACAAACTATGGCTACACCTTC. Its translation: CASSLGRALTNYGYTF.

This clonotype was seen once. The junction shows a germline mismatch at one end, possibly a read error. This rearrangement joins TRBV5-1 to TRBJ2-5; possibly TRBD1 or TRBD2 for D (5 bases each). Germline lookup yields CDR1 SGHRS and CDR2 YFSETQ. This CDR3 is 13 amino acids long. The CDR3 reads CTSSLDWDETQYF. The CDR3, as DNA: TGCACCAGCAGCTTGGACTGGGACGAGACCCAGTACTTC.

In this sample, this clonotype turned up once. The rearrangement uses TRBV18 and TRBJ2-4, with D perhaps being TRBD1 or TRBD2 (5 bases each). V shed 3 bases and J shed 8 bases, with 14 bases lying between them. The germline V gene encodes CDR1 KGHSH and CDR2 LQKENI. The CDR3 totals 14 residues. CDR3 coding DNA: TGTGCCAGCTCACCGACGATCCGAGGGGACATTCAGTACTTC. It yields the protein CASSPTIRGDIQYF.

This chain's CDR3 is CASSSGALYDGELFF. CDR3 DNA sequence: TGTGCCAGCAGTTCGGGGGCTCTATACGACGGGGAGCTGTTTTTT. This sequence joins TRBV11-3 and TRBJ2-2; D could derive from TRBD1 or TRBD2 (6 bases each). The ends were cut back, 6 bases at V and 7 bases at J, with 18 bases in the middle. Germline values: CDR1 SGHNT, CDR2 YENEEA. This CDR3 has 15 residues.

This chain joins TRBV5-1 and TRBJ2-7; TRBD2 might be the D (5 bases). CDR1 and CDR2 (germline): SGHRS, YFSETQ. The CDR3 has 15 residues. V shed 0 bases and J shed 0 bases, with 10 bases lying between them. CDR3 bases: TGCGCCAGCAGCTTGGCGGCTAGCATCTCCTACGAGCAGTACTTC. Amino acid sequence: CASSLAASISYEQYF.

The rearrangement links TRBV13 to TRBJ1-3; D perhaps matches TRBD1 (5 bases). CDR3 length equals 13 residues. Germline V CDR1 and CDR2: PRHDT, FYEKMQ (reference sequence). Trimming stripped 9 bases from V and 7 bases from J, with 16 bases between. CDR3 bases: TGTGCCAGTAGCGGCGGCCCAGGGAACACCATATATTTT. It yields the protein CASSGGPGNTIYF.

The chain employs TRBV7-9 and TRBJ1-6; maybe TRBD1 (6 bases). Per germline, CDR1 SEHNR and CDR2 FQNEAQ (reference sequence). Trimming shortened V by 3 bases and J by 5 bases, and 11 bases separated the two germline ends. This CDR3 is built from 15 residues. CDR3 sequence reads: CASSFADRNNSPLHF. CDR3 DNA: TGTGCCAGCAGCTTCGCCGACAGGAATAATTCACCCCTCCACTTT.

The genes are TRBV27 and TRBJ2-2, with a weak D call TRBD1 (5 bases). Germline V CDR1 and CDR2: MNHEY, SMNVEV (reference sequence). This CDR3 is 17 amino acids long. The V and J ends lost 5 bases and 4 bases respectively, with 20 bases between them. The CDR3 region has the DNA TGTGCCAGCAGTATGCACAGAACAGGTGTGGTCACCGGGGAGCTGTTTTTT. Amino acids: CASSMHRTGVVTGELFF.

This chain connects TRBV4-1 to TRBJ2-1; D is possibly TRBD2 (5 bases). With 4 bases removed from V and 3 bases from J, the gap between germline ends came to 10 bases. The CDR3 is 14 residues long. Germline-derived CDR1 and CDR2 are MGHRA and YSYEKL. The CDR3 region has the DNA TGCGCCAGCAGCCGCCTCCGGGGCTACAATGAGCAGTTCTTC. It is translated as CASSRLRGYNEQFF.

The chain joins TRBV12-3 or TRBV12-4 to TRBJ1-2; the D gene is possibly TRBD1 (5 bases). The germline V and J ends were trimmed by 7 bases and 8 bases, with 20 bases remaining between them. The CDR3 runs to 14 residues. The CDR3, as DNA: TGTGCCAGCATCCTATTGCCGGGACCACTAGGCTACACCTTC. It codes for CASILLPGPLGYTF.

V is TRBV10-3 and J is TRBJ2-3; 8 bases are shared with TRBD2. The CDR3 spans 16 residues. CDR1 ENHRY and CDR2 SYGVKD come from the germline V gene. V trimming: 4 bases; J trimming: 0 bases; junction bases outside the gene matches: 6. The CDR3 loop is CAISGKRGRSTDTQYF. In nucleotides, the CDR3 is TGTGCCATCAGTGGAAAGCGGGGGAGAAGCACAGATACGCAGTATTTT.

The chain links TRBV7-9 to TRBJ1-2; 12 bases agree with TRBD1. This CDR3 region has 15 residues. V lost 8 bases to trimming and J lost 7 bases; unmatched junction nucleotides: 11. Looked up from germline, CDR1 is SEHNR and CDR2 is FQNEAQ (reference sequence). This chain's CDR3 is CASDQTGTGGFGYTF. In DNA, the CDR3 is TGTGCCAGCGACCAAACCGGGACAGGGGGCTTTGGCTACACCTTC.